This T cell receptor beta chain was documented in a study of blood T cell repertoires in COVID-19. Between the trimmed V and J ends, which lost 4 bases and 3 bases, there was a span of 5 bases. This CDR3 has 13 amino acids. Germline CDR1 reads SGHNT; CDR2 reads YYREEE (reference sequence). Assay: immunoSEQ multiplex PCR; the TCRdb copy retains only in-frame clones and omits some. Of 150,000 to 200,000 clones listed, roughly 80% are singletons. The V gene is TRBV5-4, the J gene TRBJ2-6; D call uncertain. Sequencing used peripheral blood. This receptor was taken from a man between 60 and 75 years old with active or convalescent COVID-19. This chain's CDR3 is CASSPGGANVLTF. The CDR3 DNA follows: TGTGCCAGCAGCCCCGGTGGGGCCAACGTCCTGACTTTC.